This record concerns one T cell receptor (beta chain) sequence. As yet, its antigen is unknown. The read ends 3 residues early relative to the CDR3; the germline J gene fills the gap. The data originate from a study of T cell clonality in common variable immunodeficiency. The ends lost 7 bases at V and 6 bases at J; junction bases unmatched: 12. In germline, CDR1 is SNHLY, CDR2 FYNNEI. The CDR3 contains 15 residues. Findings and limits, study-wide: Common variable immunodeficiency TCR beta sequences reportedly had fewer deletions and N-nucleotide insertions. CVID patient heterogeneity limited repertoire-clinical complication correlations.

Clones were read by immunoSEQ multiplex PCR, and TCRdb kept only the in-frame ones, dropping some. The table records 15,000 to 20,000 clones without singletons, the ten largest covering 6% to 7%. This TCR was recovered from a human donor with common variable immunodeficiency. Sequencing used peripheral blood mononuclear cells. V and J are TRBV2 and TRBJ1-5; 7 bases align to TRBD1. CDR3 sequence: CASNPDRAGGQPQHF. The covered CDR3 bases are TGTGCCAGCAACCCAGACAGGGCCGGGGGTCAGCCC. Complete variable domain (other parts from reference TRBV2 and TRBJ1-5): EPEVTQTPSHQVTQMGQEVILRCVPISNHLYFYWYRQILGQKVEFLVSFYNNEISEKSEIFDDQFSVERPDGSNFTLKIRSTKLEDSAMYFCASNPDRAGGQPQHFGDGTRLSIL.